These 26 T cell receptor beta chains came from one sample sequenced in a study of blood T cell repertoires in COVID-19. Sequencing used immunoSEQ multiplex PCR; TCRdb keeps in-frame clones, though not all of them. This table has 53,000 or so clones, roughly 90% appearing once. What was sequenced was peripheral blood. These receptors were collected from a human donor in a cohort sampled during active COVID-19.

This sequence joins TRBV5-6 and TRBJ1-2, with no clear D. The germline CDR1 and CDR2 sequences are SGHDT and YYEEEE. CDR3 length equals 17 residues. V lost 5 bases and J lost 8, with 28 bases in between. The CDR3 here is CASSFPPFTRVSEGYTF. The CDR3 region has the DNA TGTGCCAGCAGTTTTCCACCTTTTACCCGGGTTTCTGAGGGCTACACCTTC. Full variable domain (remainder filled in from reference TRBV5-6 and TRBJ1-2): DAGVTQSPTHLIKTRGQQVTLRCSPKSGHDTVSWYQQALGQGPQFIFQYYEEEERQRGNFPDRFSGHQFPNYSSELNVNALLLGDSALYLCASSFPPFTRVSEGYTFGSGTRLTVV.

The V gene is TRBV10-3, the J gene TRBJ2-5; 8 bases agree with TRBD2. In germline, CDR1 is ENHRY, CDR2 SYGVKD. CDR3 length equals 16 residues. The V gene end was trimmed by 0 bases and the J gene end by 5 bases; junction bases not matched to a gene: 8. The chain's CDR3 is CAISESNIAGMETQYF. CDR3 in DNA: TGTGCCATCAGTGAGTCGAACATAGCGGGGATGGAGACCCAGTACTTC.

The chain has TRBV10-3 and TRBJ1-2; 7 bases map to TRBD1. This CDR3 spans 13 amino acids. Germline V CDR1 and CDR2: ENHRY, SYGVKD. V lost 2 bases and J lost 8; bases outside the gene matches: 5. CDR3 DNA sequence: TGTGCCATCAGTGAGAGGGGGCGCGAGGGCTACACCTTC. As protein: CAISERGREGYTF.

The chain carries TRBV9 and TRBJ1-3; 8 bases fit TRBD1. Germline CDR1 is SGDLS and CDR2 is YYNGEE. V lost 4 bases, J lost 5 bases, and 11 bases stayed unmatched. This CDR3 region has 16 residues. The chain's CDR3 is CASSPHRDRIRNTIYF. Written as DNA, the CDR3 is TGTGCCAGCAGCCCACACCGGGACAGGATACGAAACACCATATATTTT.

The chain couples TRBV6-5 to TRBJ2-3, with 8 bases fitting TRBD2. The CDR3 has 14 residues. V was pared by 6 bases and J by 3 bases, with 5 bases of the junction left unmatched. Germline V gene lookup returns CDR1 MNHEY and CDR2 SVGAGI. In DNA form, the CDR3 reads TGTGCCAGCAGCATGTTAGCGGGGACAGATACGCAGTATTTT. Protein: CASSMLAGTDTQYF.

CDR3 region: CASSLTSGGAGTGELFF. Written as DNA, the CDR3 is TGTGCCAGCAGCCTGACTAGCGGGGGGGCCGGCACCGGGGAGCTGTTTTTT. This chain links TRBV11-2 with TRBJ2-2; 14 nucleotides line up with TRBD2. Unmatched junction bases numbered 6, after V lost 5 bases and J lost 4 bases. This CDR3 has 17 residues. From germline, CDR1 is SGHAT and CDR2 FQNNGV.

The CDR3 nucleotides read TGTGCCAGCACCCGTAGCGGCCTAGAAATCAATGAGCAGTTCTTC. Protein product: CASTRSGLEINEQFF. This rearrangement joins TRBV9 to TRBJ2-1, with D perhaps TRBD2 (6 bases). V gave up 6 bases and J gave up 6 bases, with 19 bases separating them. In germline, CDR1 is SGDLS, CDR2 YYNGEE. This CDR3 has 15 residues.

Remarks on this clone: One end of the junction fails to match germline, which may point to a read error. The V gene is TRBV6-1, the J gene TRBJ1-5, with D possibly TRBD1 on 6 matching bases. The CDR3 length is 12 residues. Germline V CDR1 and CDR2: MNHNS, SASEGT. Here the CDR3 reads CASSELGQRQHF. CDR3 sequence (DNA): TGTGCCAGCAGTGAATTAGGACAGCGCCAGCATTTT.

The chain is built from TRBV7-6 and TRBJ1-1; unclear D gene. CDR1 and CDR2 from the germline V gene are SGHVS and FNYEAQ. This CDR3 comprises 13 residues. V was pared by 1 base and J by 4 bases, with 7 bases between. The CDR3 nucleotides are TGTGCCAGCAGCTTAGGCAGCGGCACTGAAGCTTTCTTT. It is translated as CASSLGSGTEAFF.

This chain links TRBV19 with TRBJ2-2; possibly TRBD1 for D (6 bases). Germline assignment: CDR1 LNHDA and CDR2 SQIVND (reference sequence). The V end was cut by 4 bases, the J end by 6 bases, with 15 bases between. CDR3 length equals 15 residues. CDR3 sequence: CASSRSSGVAGELFF. Here the CDR3 DNA reads TGTGCCAGTAGTAGATCATCAGGGGTGGCCGGGGAGCTGTTTTTT.

The chain is built from TRBV5-1 and TRBJ2-1, with no clear D. V shed 2 bases and J shed 6 bases, with 6 bases lying between them. This CDR3 region has 12 residues. Germline V lookup: CDR1 SGHRS, CDR2 YFSETQ. The chain's CDR3 is CASSLNLNEQFF. The CDR3 region has the DNA TGCGCCAGCAGCTTAAATCTCAATGAGCAGTTCTTC.

The count of this clone is one. This chain links TRBV30 with TRBJ2-5, with 7 bases lining up with TRBD1. CDR1 is GTSNPN, CDR2 SVGIG, per germline (reference sequence). This CDR3 is 14 amino acids long. Germline trimming cut 5 bases from V and 1 base from J; bases unmatched to any gene: 7. The CDR3 is CAWGTGTAQETQYF. CDR3 in DNA: TGTGCCTGGGGAACCGGGACAGCCCAAGAGACCCAGTACTTC.

V gene TRBV7-9 combines with J gene TRBJ2-3; D perhaps matches TRBD2 (5 bases). The CDR3 consists of 15 residues. Trimming shortened V by 2 bases and J by 2 bases, and 11 bases separated the two germline ends. CDR1 SEHNR and CDR2 FQNEAQ come from the germline V gene (reference sequence). The CDR3 protein is CASSLSSGTTDTQYF. CDR3 in DNA: TGTGCCAGCAGCTTATCGAGCGGAACCACAGATACGCAGTATTTT.

This chain links TRBV5-4 with TRBJ1-1; D is possibly TRBD1 (5 bases). Trimming left V 4 bases short and J 3 bases short, with 22 bases between. CDR3 length: 17 amino acids. Per germline, CDR1 SGHNT and CDR2 YYREEE (reference sequence). The CDR3 nucleotides are TGTGCCAGCAGCACGGACATAAGGGGTAGACGGTACACTGAAGCTTTCTTT. Its translation: CASSTDIRGRRYTEAFF.

The chain carries TRBV9 and TRBJ1-3, with D possibly TRBD1 on 6 matching bases. CDR1 and CDR2 from the germline V gene are SGDLS and YYNGEE. V gave up 3 bases and J gave up 7 bases, with 17 bases separating them. The CDR3 covers 15 residues. The CDR3 protein is CASSAAGALDNTIYF. As DNA, the CDR3 is TGTGCCAGCAGCGCCGCGGGGGCTCTGGACAACACCATATATTTT.

Only one count was recorded for this clone. The chain recombines TRBV5-4 with TRBJ2-1, with D tentatively TRBD2 (5 bases). Germline assignment: CDR1 SGHNT and CDR2 YYREEE (reference sequence). CDR3 length: 14 residues. Trimming cost V 2 bases and J 6 bases, with 12 bases left between them. CDR3 nucleotides: TGTGCCAGCAGCTTCGGGGTAACGCCCAATGAGCAGTTCTTC. This translates into CASSFGVTPNEQFF. The variable domain in full, completed from reference TRBV5-4 and TRBJ2-1, reads ETGVTQSPTHLIKTRGQQVTLRCSSQSGHNTVSWYQQALGQGPQFIFQYYREEENGRGNFPPRFSGLQFPNYSSELNVNALELDDSALYLCASSFGVTPNEQFFGPGTRLTVL.

CDR3 DNA: TGTGCCAGCAGTGCCGCCCTAGGATATCCGGCCCGGGAGCAGTACGTC. Its translation: CASSAALGYPAREQYV. This chain links TRBV2 with TRBJ2-7; D is unclear. Trimming shortened V by 4 bases and J by 7 bases, and 23 bases separated the two germline ends. CDR1 is SNHLY and CDR2 is FYNNEI in the germline V gene. This CDR3 contains 16 residues.

V usage is TRBV18 and J usage is TRBJ2-1; D not resolved. V lost 0 bases and J 7 bases, leaving 7 bases between the germline ends. This CDR3 region has 13 residues. Per germline, CDR1 KGHSH and CDR2 LQKENI. The CDR3 loop is CASSPPSVNEQFF. The CDR3 DNA follows: TGTGCCAGCTCACCACCTTCAGTGAATGAGCAGTTCTTC.

This clone was seen a single time. The chain uses TRBV2 and TRBJ1-1; possibly TRBD1 for D (6 bases). The CDR3 totals 10 residues. Germline CDR1 SNHLY, CDR2 FYNNEI. V was clipped by 8 bases and J by 10 bases, with 11 bases between them. CDR3 in amino acids: CASATRGAFF. For the CDR3, the DNA is TGTGCCAGCGCTACCAGGGGAGCTTTCTTT.

This chain joins TRBV11-2 and TRBJ1-2; D unresolved. Germline lookup yields CDR1 SGHAT and CDR2 FQNNGV. The V gene lost 3 bases and the J gene lost 2 bases, with 7 bases spanning the gap. CDR3 length: 13 residues. The CDR3 nucleotides are TGTGCCAGCAGCTTTGCACAAAACTATGGCTACACCTTC. This translates into CASSFAQNYGYTF.

The genes are TRBV14 and TRBJ2-7, with TRBD1 matching 7 bases. J was trimmed by 4 bases and V by 3 bases; bases with no gene match: 6. The CDR3 sequence is 14 residues long. CDR1 is SGHDN and CDR2 is FVKESK in the germline V gene. This CDR3 reads CASSHTGARYEQYF. In DNA, the CDR3 is TGTGCCAGCAGCCATACAGGGGCTCGGTACGAGCAGTACTTC.

This sequence joins TRBV6-2 or TRBV6-3 and TRBJ2-5; no definite D call. The germline V gene has CDR1 MNHEY and CDR2 SVGEGT. Trimming took 4 bases from V and 2 from J, leaving 8 bases between them. This CDR3 is built from 13 residues. The CDR3 loop reads CASSSSSQETQYF. For the CDR3, the DNA is TGTGCCAGCAGTTCCTCCTCTCAAGAGACCCAGTACTTC.

The CDR3 sequence is CASIQGHRVDEKLFF. CDR3 DNA sequence: TGTGCCAGCATTCAGGGTCACAGGGTTGATGAAAAACTGTTTTTT. This chain connects TRBV2 to TRBJ1-4; possibly TRBD1 for D (6 bases). Germline CDR1 is SNHLY and CDR2 is FYNNEI. The CDR3 is made up of 15 amino acids. Between the trimmed V and J ends, which lost 7 bases and 6 bases, there was a span of 18 bases.

The genes are TRBV9 and TRBJ1-2; 7 nucleotides line up with TRBD1. Trimming at V came to 3 bases and at J to 7 bases, leaving 12 bases not matched to a gene. The CDR3 has 15 residues. Germline CDR1 and CDR2: SGDLS and YYNGEE. The CDR3 DNA reads as TGTGCCAGCAGCGGAACATCGGGACAGAGCCTTGGCTACACCTTC. Its translation: CASSGTSGQSLGYTF.

The chain uses TRBV29-1 and TRBJ1-2; unclear D gene. The V end lost 6 bases, the J end lost 8 bases, and 22 bases lay between the germline ends. Germline lookup yields CDR1 SQVTM and CDR2 ANQGSEA. The CDR3 loop spans 14 amino acids. CDR3 in DNA: TGCAGCGTGGAGTTCTCACGGGGTGCGCGAGGCTACACCTTC. Its protein product is CSVEFSRGARGYTF.

The chain carries TRBV11-3 and TRBJ2-1, with D perhaps TRBD1 (7 bases). The CDR3 runs 13 residues. Germline lookup yields CDR1 SGHNT and CDR2 YENEEA. Between the trimmed V and J ends, which lost 0 bases and 8 bases, there was a span of 8 bases. CDR3 protein: CASSLDRGDEQFF. The CDR3 DNA is TGTGCCAGCAGCTTAGACAGGGGGGATGAGCAGTTCTTC.